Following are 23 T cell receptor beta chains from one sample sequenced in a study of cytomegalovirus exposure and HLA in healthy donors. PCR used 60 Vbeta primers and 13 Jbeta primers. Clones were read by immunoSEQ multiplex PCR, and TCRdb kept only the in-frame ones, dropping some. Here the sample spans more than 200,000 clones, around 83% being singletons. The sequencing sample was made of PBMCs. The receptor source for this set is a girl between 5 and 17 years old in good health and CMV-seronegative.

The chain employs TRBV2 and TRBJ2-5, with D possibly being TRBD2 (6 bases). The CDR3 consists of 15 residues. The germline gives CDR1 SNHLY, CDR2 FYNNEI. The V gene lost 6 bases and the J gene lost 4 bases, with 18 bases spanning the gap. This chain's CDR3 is CASRERDSRRETQYF. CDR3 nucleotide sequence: TGTGCCAGCAGAGAACGGGACTCTCGTCGAGAGACCCAGTACTTC. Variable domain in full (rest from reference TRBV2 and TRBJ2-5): EPEVTQTPSHQVTQMGQEVILRCVPISNHLYFYWYRQILGQKVEFLVSFYNNEISEKSEIFDDQFSVERPDGSNFTLKIRSTKLEDSAMYFCASRERDSRRETQYFGPGTRLLVL.

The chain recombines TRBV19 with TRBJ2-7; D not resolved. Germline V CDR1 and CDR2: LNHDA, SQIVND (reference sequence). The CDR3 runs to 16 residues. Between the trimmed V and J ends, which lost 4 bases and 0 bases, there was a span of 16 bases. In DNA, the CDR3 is TGTGCCAGTAGTAGTAGACACCGTTCGAACTCCTACGAGCAGTACTTC. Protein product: CASSSRHRSNSYEQYF.

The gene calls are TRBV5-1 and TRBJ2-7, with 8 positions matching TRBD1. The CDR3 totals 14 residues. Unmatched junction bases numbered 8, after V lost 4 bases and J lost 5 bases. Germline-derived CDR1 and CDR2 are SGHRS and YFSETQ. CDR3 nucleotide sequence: TGCGCCAGCAGCCTGGACAGGGTTGACGACGAGCAGTACTTC. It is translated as CASSLDRVDDEQYF.

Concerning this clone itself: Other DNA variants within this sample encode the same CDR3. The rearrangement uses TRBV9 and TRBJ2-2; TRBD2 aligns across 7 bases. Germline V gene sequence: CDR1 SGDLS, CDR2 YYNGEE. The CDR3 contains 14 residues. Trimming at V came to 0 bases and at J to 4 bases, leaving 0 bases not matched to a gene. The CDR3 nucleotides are TGTGCCAGCAGCGTAGCGGGGGGCACCGGGGAGCTGTTTTTT. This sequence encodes CASSVAGGTGELFF. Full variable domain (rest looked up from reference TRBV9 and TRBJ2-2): DSGVTQTPKHLITATGQRVTLRCSPRSGDLSVYWYQQSLDQGLQFLIQYYNGEERAKGNILERFSAQQFPDLHSELNLSSLELGDSALYFCASSVAGGTGELFFGEGSRLTVL.

The CDR3 sequence is CASRKTSPYEQYF. The CDR3 DNA sequence: TGTGCCAGCAGGAAGACTAGCCCCTACGAGCAGTACTTC. This rearrangement joins TRBV2 to TRBJ2-7; 7 bases fit TRBD2. The CDR3 totals 13 residues. The V gene end was trimmed by 6 bases and the J gene end by 2 bases; junction bases not matched to a gene: 4. CDR1 SNHLY and CDR2 FYNNEI come from the germline V gene.

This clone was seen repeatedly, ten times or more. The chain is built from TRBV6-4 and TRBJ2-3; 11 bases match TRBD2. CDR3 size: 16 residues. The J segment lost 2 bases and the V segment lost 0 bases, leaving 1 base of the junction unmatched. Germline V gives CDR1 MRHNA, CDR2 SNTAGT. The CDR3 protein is CASSDSSGGATDTQYF. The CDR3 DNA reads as TGTGCCAGCAGTGACTCTAGCGGGGGGGCCACAGATACGCAGTATTTT.

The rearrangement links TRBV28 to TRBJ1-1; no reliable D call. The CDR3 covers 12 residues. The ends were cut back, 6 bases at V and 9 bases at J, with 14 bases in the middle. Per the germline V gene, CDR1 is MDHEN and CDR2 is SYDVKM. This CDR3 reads CASRQLSLQAFF. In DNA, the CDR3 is TGTGCCAGCAGGCAACTTTCTTTACAAGCTTTCTTT.

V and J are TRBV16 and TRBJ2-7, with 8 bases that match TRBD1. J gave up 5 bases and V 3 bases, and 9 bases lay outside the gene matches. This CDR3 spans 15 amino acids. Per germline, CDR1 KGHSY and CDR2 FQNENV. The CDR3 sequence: CASSHQPDRDNEQYF. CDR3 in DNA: TGTGCCAGCAGCCACCAACCGGACAGGGATAACGAGCAGTACTTC.

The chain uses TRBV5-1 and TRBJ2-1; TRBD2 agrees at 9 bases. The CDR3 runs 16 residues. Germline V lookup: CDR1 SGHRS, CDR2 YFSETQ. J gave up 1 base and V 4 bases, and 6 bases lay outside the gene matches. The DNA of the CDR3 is TGCGCCAGCAGCATCCTAGCGGGATCTTCCTACAATGAGCAGTTCTTC. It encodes CASSILAGSSYNEQFF.

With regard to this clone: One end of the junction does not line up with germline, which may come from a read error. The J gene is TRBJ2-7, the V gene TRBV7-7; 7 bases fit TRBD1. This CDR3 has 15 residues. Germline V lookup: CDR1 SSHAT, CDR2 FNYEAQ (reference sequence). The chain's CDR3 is CASSSDPGTAYEQYF. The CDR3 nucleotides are TGTGCTAGCAGCTCGGACCCCGGGACAGCCTACGAGCAGTACTTC.

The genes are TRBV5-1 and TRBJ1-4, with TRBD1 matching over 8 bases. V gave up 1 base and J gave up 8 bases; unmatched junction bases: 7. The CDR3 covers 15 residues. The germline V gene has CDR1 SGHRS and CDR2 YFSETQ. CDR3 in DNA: TGCGCCAGCAGCTTGCCAGGGGGCCGGGACGAAAAACTGTTTTTT. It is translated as CASSLPGGRDEKLFF.

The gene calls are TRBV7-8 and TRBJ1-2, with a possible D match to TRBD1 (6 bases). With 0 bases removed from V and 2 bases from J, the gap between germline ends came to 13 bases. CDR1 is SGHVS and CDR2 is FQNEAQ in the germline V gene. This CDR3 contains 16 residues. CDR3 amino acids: CASSLATGGANYGYTF. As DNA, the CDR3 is TGTGCCAGCAGCTTAGCTACGGGGGGCGCAAACTATGGCTACACCTTC.

The CDR3 coding sequence is TGTGCCAGCAGACGGCCGGGACTAGCAACCCCTTACGAGCAGTACTTC. Amino acid sequence: CASRRPGLATPYEQYF. The chain has TRBV28 and TRBJ2-7; 9 positions agree with TRBD2. V lost 6 bases to trimming and J lost 4 bases; unmatched junction nucleotides: 13. Germline V CDR1 and CDR2: MDHEN, SYDVKM. The CDR3 extends over 16 amino acids.

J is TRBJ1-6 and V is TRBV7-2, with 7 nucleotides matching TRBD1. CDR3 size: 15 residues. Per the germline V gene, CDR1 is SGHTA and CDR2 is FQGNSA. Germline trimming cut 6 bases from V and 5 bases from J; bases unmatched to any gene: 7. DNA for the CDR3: TGTGCCAGCAGAACCCGACAGGGAGATAATTCACCCCTCCACTTT. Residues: CASRTRQGDNSPLHF.

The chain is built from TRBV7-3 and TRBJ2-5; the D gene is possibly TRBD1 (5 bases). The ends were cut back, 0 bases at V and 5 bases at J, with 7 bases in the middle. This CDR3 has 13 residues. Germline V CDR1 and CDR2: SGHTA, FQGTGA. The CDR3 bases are TGTGCCAGCAGCTTAACGTGGGGCGAGACCCAGTACTTC. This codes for CASSLTWGETQYF.

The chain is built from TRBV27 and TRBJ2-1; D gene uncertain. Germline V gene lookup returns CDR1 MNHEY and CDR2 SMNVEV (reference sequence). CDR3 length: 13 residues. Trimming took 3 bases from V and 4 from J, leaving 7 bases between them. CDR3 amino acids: CASSFLQYNEQFF. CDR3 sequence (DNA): TGTGCCAGCAGTTTCCTACAGTACAATGAGCAGTTCTTC.

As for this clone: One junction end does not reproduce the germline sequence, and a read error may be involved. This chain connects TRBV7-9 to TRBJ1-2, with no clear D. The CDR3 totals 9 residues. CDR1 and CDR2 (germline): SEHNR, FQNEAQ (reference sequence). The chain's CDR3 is CASGGPSKF. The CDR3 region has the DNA TGTGCCAGCGGAGGGCCATCCAAATTC. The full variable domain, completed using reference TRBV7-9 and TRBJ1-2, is DTGVSQNPRHKITKRGQNVTFRCDPISEHNRLYWYRQTLGQGPEFLTYFQNEAQLEKSRLLSDRFSAERPKGSFSTLEIQRTEQGDSAMYLCASGGPSKFGSGTRLTVV.

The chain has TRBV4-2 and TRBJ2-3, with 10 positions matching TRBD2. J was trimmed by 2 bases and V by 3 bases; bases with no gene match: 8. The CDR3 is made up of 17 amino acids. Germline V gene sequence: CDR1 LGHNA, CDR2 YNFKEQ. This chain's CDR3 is CASSQYGAGGPTDTQYF. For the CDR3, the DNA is TGTGCCAGCAGCCAGTACGGAGCGGGAGGGCCCACAGATACGCAGTATTTT.

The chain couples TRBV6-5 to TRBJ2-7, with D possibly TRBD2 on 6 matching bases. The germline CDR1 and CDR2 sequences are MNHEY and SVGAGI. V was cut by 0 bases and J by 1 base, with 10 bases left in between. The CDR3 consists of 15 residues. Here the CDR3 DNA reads TGTGCCAGCAGTTACTCGAGCCGGGGGTCCTACGAGCAGTACTTC. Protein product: CASSYSSRGSYEQYF.

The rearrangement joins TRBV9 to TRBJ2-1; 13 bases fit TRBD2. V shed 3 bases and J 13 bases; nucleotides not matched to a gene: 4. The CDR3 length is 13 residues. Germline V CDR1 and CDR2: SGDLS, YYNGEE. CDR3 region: CASSGTSGGPQFF. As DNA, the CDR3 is TGTGCCAGCAGCGGGACTAGCGGGGGACCACAGTTCTTC.

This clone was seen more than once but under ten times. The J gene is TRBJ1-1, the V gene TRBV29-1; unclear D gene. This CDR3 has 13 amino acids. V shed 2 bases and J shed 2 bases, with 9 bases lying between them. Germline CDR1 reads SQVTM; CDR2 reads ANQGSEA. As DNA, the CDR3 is TGCAGCGTTGAATCTCGGGTAAACACTGAAGCTTTCTTT. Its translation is CSVESRVNTEAFF.

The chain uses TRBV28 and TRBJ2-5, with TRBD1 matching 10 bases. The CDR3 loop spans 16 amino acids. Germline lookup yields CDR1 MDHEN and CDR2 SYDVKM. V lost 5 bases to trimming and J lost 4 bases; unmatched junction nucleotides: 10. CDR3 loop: CASSRTTGGLRETQYF. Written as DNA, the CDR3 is TGTGCCAGCAGTAGAACGACAGGGGGCTTAAGAGAGACCCAGTACTTC.

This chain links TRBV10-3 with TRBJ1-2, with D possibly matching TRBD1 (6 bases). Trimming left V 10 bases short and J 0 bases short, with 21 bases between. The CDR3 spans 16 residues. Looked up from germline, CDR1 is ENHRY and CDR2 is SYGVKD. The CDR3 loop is CASLLVGRGTNYGYTF. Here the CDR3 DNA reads TGTGCCAGTCTCCTAGTCGGAAGGGGGACTAACTATGGCTACACCTTC.